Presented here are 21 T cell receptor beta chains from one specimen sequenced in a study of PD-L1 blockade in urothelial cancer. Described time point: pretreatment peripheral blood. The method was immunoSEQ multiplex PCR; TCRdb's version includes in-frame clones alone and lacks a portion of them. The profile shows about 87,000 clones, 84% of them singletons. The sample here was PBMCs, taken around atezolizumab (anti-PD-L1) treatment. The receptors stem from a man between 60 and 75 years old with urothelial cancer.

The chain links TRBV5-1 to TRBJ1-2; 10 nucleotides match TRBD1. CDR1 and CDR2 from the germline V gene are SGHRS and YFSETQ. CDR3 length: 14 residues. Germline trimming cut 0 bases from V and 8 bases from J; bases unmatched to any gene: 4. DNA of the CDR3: TGCGCCAGCAGCTTGGGGGACAGGGGTTTCGGCTACACCTTC. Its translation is CASSLGDRGFGYTF. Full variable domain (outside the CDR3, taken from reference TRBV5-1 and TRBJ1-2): KAGVTQTPRYLIKTRGQQVTLSCSPISGHRSVSWYQQTPGQGLQFLFEYFSETQRNKGNFPGRFSGRQFSNSRSEMNVSTLELGDSALYLCASSLGDRGFGYTFGSGTRLTVV.

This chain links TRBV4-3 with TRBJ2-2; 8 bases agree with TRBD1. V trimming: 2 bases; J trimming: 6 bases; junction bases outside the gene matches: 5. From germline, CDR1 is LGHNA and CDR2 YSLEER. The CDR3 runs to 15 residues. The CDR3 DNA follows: TGCGCCAGCAGCCAACGGACAGGGAATTCCGGGGAGCTGTTTTTT. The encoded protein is CASSQRTGNSGELFF.

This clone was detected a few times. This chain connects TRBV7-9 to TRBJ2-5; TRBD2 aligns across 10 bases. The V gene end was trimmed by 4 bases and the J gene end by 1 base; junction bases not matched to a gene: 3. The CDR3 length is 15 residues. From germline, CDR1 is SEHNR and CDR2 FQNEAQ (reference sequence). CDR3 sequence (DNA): TGTGCCAGCAGCTCCTTAGCGGGGGGCCAAGAGACCCAGTACTTC. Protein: CASSSLAGGQETQYF. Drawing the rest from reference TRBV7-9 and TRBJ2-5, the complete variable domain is DTGVSQNPRHKITKRGQNVTFRCDPISEHNRLYWYRQTLGQGPEFLTYFQNEAQLEKSRLLSDRFSAERPKGSFSTLEIQRTEQGDSAMYLCASSSLAGGQETQYFGPGTRLLVL.

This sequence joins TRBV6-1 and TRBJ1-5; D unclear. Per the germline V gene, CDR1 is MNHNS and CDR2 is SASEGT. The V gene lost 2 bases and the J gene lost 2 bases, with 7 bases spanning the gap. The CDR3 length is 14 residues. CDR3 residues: CASSESQGNQPQHF. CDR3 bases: TGTGCCAGCAGTGAATCCCAGGGCAATCAGCCCCAGCATTTT.

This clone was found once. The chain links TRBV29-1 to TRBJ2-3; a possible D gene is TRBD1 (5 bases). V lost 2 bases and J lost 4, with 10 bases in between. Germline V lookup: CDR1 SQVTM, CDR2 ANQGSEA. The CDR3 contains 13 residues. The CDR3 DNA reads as TGCAGCGTTGAAAGGGGTATCGCAGATACGCAGTATTTT. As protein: CSVERGIADTQYF.

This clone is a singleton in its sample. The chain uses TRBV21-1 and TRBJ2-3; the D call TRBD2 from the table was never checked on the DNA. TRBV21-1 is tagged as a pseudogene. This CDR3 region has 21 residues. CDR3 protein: CASSKARTTSGRAGRTDTQYF. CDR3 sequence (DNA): TGTGCCAGCAGCAAAGCGAGGACAACTAGCGGGAGGGCCGGGCGGACAGATACGCAGTATTTT.

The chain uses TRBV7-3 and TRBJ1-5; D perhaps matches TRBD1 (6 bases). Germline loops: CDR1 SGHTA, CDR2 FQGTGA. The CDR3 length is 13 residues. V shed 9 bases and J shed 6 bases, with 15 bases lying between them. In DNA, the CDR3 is TGTGCCAGTTCCCAGGGGCATGGTCAGCCCCAGCATTTT. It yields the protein CASSQGHGQPQHF.

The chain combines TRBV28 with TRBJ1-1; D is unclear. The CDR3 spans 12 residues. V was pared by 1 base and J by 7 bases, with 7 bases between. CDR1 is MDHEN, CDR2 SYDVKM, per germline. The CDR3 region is CASSLYRFEAFF. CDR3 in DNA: TGTGCCAGCAGTTTATACAGATTTGAAGCTTTCTTT. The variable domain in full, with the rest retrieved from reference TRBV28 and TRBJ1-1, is DVKVTQSSRYLVKRTGEKVFLECVQDMDHENMFWYRQDPGLGLRLIYFSYDVKMKEKGDIPEGYSVSREKKERFSLILESASTNQTSMYLCASSLYRFEAFFGQGTRLTVV.

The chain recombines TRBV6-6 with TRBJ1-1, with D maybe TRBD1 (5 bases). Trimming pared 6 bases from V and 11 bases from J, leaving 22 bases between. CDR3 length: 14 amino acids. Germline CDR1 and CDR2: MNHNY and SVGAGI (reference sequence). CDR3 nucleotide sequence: TGTGCCAGCAGCCGGGGGGGAATCTCGCCGTCGGCTTTCTTT. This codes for CASSRGGISPSAFF.

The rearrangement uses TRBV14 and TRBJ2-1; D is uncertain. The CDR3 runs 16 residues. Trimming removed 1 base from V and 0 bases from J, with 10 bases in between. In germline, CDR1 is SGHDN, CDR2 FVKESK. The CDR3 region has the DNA TGTGCCAGCAGCCAAGGACTTCATAGCTCCTACAATGAGCAGTTCTTC. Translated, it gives CASSQGLHSSYNEQFF.

For the CDR3, the DNA is TGTGCCAGCAGTAGGGGGGGGCGTGGTGGAAACACCATATATTTT. This gives the protein CASSRGGRGGNTIYF. The chain joins TRBV6-5 to TRBJ1-3, with D tentatively TRBD1 (6 bases). The V gene's germline CDR1 is MNHEY and CDR2 SVGAGI. This CDR3 has 15 amino acids. The ends were cut back, 5 bases at V and 3 bases at J, with 14 bases in the middle.

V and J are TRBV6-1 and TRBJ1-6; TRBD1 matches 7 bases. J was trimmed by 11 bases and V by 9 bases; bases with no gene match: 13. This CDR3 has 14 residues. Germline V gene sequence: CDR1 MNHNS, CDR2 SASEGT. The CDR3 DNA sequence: TGTGCCAGTAGGGACAGCAACTTCGGGACACCCCTCCACTTT. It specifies CASRDSNFGTPLHF.

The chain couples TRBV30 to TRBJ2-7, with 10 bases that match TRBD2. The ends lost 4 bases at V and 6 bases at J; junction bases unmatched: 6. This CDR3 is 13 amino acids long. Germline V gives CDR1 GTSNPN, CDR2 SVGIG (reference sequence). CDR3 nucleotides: TGTGCCTGGAAACGAGCGGGGGGGTCCGAGCAGTACTTC. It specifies CAWKRAGGSEQYF.

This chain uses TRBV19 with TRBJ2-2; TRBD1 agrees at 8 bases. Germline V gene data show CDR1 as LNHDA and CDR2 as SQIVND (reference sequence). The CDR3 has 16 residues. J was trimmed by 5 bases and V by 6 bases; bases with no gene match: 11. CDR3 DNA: TGTGCCAGTAGCCCACACACCAACAGGGGGACCGGGGAGCTGTTTTTT. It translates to CASSPHTNRGTGELFF.

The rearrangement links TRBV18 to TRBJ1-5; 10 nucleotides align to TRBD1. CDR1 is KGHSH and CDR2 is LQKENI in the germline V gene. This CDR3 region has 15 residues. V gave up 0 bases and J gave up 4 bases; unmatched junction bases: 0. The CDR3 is CASSPPGQGNQPQHF. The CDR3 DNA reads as TGTGCCAGCTCACCACCGGGACAGGGGAATCAGCCCCAGCATTTT.

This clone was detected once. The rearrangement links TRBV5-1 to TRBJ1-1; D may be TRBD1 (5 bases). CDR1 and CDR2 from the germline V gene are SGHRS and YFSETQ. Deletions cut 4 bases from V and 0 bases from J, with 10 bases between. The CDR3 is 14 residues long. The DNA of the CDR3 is TGCGCCAGCAGCCTTGGAGGGGTGAACACTGAAGCTTTCTTT. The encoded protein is CASSLGGVNTEAFF. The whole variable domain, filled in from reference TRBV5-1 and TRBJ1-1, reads KAGVTQTPRYLIKTRGQQVTLSCSPISGHRSVSWYQQTPGQGLQFLFEYFSETQRNKGNFPGRFSGRQFSNSRSEMNVSTLELGDSALYLCASSLGGVNTEAFFGQGTRLTVV.

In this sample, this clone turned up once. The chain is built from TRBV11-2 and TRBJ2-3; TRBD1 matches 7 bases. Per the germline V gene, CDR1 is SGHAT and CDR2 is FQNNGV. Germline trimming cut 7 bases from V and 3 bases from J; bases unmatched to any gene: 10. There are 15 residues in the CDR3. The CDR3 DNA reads TGTGCCAGCACCCAACAGGGGTCCGTTACAGATACGCAGTATTTT. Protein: CASTQQGSVTDTQYF.

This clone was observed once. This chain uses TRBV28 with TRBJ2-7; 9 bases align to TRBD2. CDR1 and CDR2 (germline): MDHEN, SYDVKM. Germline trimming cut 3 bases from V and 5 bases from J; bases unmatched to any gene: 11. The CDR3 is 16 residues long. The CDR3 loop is CASSLLSSGSLDEQYF. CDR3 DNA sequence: TGTGCCAGCAGTTTGCTGAGTAGCGGGAGCCTCGACGAGCAGTACTTC. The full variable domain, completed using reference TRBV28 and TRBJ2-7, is DVKVTQSSRYLVKRTGEKVFLECVQDMDHENMFWYRQDPGLGLRLIYFSYDVKMKEKGDIPEGYSVSREKKERFSLILESASTNQTSMYLCASSLLSSGSLDEQYFGPGTRLTVT.

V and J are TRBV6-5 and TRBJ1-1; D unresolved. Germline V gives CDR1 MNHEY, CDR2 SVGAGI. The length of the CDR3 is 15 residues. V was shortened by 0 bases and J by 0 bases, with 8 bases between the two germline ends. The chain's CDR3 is CASSYSTAMNTEAFF. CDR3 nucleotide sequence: TGTGCCAGCAGTTACTCTACAGCCATGAACACTGAAGCTTTCTTT.

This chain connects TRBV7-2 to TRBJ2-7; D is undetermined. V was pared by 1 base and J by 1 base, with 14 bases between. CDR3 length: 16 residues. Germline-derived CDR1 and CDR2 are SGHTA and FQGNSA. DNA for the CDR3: TGTGCCAGCAGCTTAGTAGCTACCGGCACATCCTACGAGCAGTACTTC. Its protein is CASSLVATGTSYEQYF. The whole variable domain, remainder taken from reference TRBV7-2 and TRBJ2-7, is GAGVSQSPSNKVTEKGKDVELRCDPISGHTALYWYRQSLGQGLEFLIYFQGNSAPDKSGLPSDRFSAERTGGSVSTLTIQRTQQEDSAVYLCASSLVATGTSYEQYFGPGTRLTVT.

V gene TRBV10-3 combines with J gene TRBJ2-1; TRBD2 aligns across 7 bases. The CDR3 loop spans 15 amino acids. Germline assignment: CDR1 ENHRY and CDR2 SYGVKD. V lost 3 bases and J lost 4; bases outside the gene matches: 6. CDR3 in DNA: TGTGCCATCAGTGATGTAGCGGGCACTTACAATGAGCAGTTCTTC. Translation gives CAISDVAGTYNEQFF.